This is a list of T cell receptor beta chains from one sample in a study of shared clonotypes between healthy human individuals. Generated by immunoSEQ multiplex PCR, the TCRdb table keeps only in-frame clones and is missing some. The data show around 2,000,000 clones, around 96% seen once. Sequencing was carried out using naive CD8+ T cells sorted from blood. These receptors were collected from a man between 18 and 29 years old in good health. The CDR3 runs from the conserved cysteine through the conserved F or W. D genes are given only for firm matches. Clone size is given for some rows only: seen once, a few or many times, or a class if the clone is expanded.

once	TRBJ2-1	TRBV15	NA	CATSGGLLAVEFF	TGTGCCACCAGCGGAGGACTACTGGCCGTGGAGTTCTTC
NA	TRBJ1-2	TRBV29-1	NA	CSVEDGDSSYGYTF	TGCAGCGTTGAAGACGGGGATTCGTCCTATGGCTACACCTTC
NA	TRBJ2-1	TRBV9	NA	CASSASGTPSDEQFF	TGTGCCAGCAGCGCGTCCGGGACACCTTCGGATGAGCAGTTCTTC
NA	TRBJ2-3	TRBV5-1	NA	CASSLEGRSTDTQYF	TGCGCCAGCAGCTTGGAAGGTCGGAGCACAGATACGCAGTATTTT
NA	TRBJ2-7	TRBV27	NA	CATGTGDYEQYF	TGTGCCACAGGGACTGGAGACTACGAGCAGTACTTC
NA	TRBJ2-1	TRBV4-1	NA	CASTGRGGSYNEQFF	TGCGCCAGCACAGGTAGGGGCGGGTCCTACAATGAGCAGTTCTTC
NA	TRBJ2-5	TRBV5-6	NA	CASSLGAGWETQYF	TGTGCCAGCAGCTTGGGGGCAGGGTGGGAGACCCAGTACTTC
NA	TRBJ1-1	TRBV27	NA	CASSLSPGTSNTEAFF	TGTGCCAGCAGTTTATCACCCGGGACTTCGAACACTGAAGCTTTCTTT
NA	TRBJ2-7	TRBV7-2	NA	CASSLNRVKLSYEQYF	TGTGCCAGCAGCCTCAACAGGGTTAAGCTCTCCTACGAGCAGTACTTC
few	TRBJ1-2	TRBV18	NA	CASSPSSVGYTF	TGTGCCAGCTCACCAAGTTCGGTTGGCTACACCTTC
NA	TRBJ2-7	TRBV7-2	TRBD2	CASSLVLAGGASYEQYF	TGTGCCAGCAGCTTAGTACTAGCGGGAGGGGCCTCCTACGAGCAGTACTTC
NA	TRBJ2-7	TRBV4-1	NA	CASSQEQGKAYEQYF	TGCGCCAGCAGCCAAGAACAGGGAAAAGCCTACGAGCAGTACTTC
once	TRBJ2-5	TRBV2	NA	CASSEVGGETQYF	TGTGCCAGCAGTGAAGTGGGTGGAGAGACCCAGTACTTC
NA	TRBJ2-1	TRBV4-1	NA	CASSQESIEQFF	TGCGCCAGCAGCCAAGAGAGTATAGAGCAGTTCTTC
NA	TRBJ2-1	TRBV6-6	NA	CASSYLSAANEQFF	TGTGCCAGCAGTTACTTATCAGCCGCCAATGAGCAGTTCTTC
NA	TRBJ2-7	TRBV13	TRBD2	CASSLDVAGPHYEQYF	TGTGCCAGCAGCTTAGACGTAGCGGGGCCACACTACGAGCAGTACTTC
NA	TRBJ1-1	TRBV30	TRBD1	CAWTLQGAVMNTEAFF	TGTGCCTGGACCCTACAGGGGGCGGTAATGAACACTGAAGCTTTCTTT
NA	TRBJ1-1	TRBV10-1	NA	CASSARAPEAFF	TGCGCCAGCAGTGCCAGGGCCCCTGAAGCTTTCTTT
NA	TRBJ2-7	TRBV25-1	NA	CASSGSYEQYF	TGTGCCAGCAGTGGCAGCTACGAGCAGTACTTC
NA	TRBJ1-2	TRBV14	NA	CASSQDLWDGYTF	TGTGCCAGCAGCCAGGACCTCTGGGATGGCTACACCTTC
NA	TRBJ1-2	TRBV19	NA	CASSIAGPGAARGYTF	TGTGCCAGTAGTATAGCGGGGCCGGGTGCTGCTCGCGGCTACACCTTC
NA	TRBJ2-5	TRBV6-5	NA	CASSLMSPLETQYF	TGTGCCAGCAGCCTCATGAGTCCTCTGGAGACCCAGTACTTC
NA	TRBJ1-6	TRBV6-1	NA	CASSEAEGIRSPLHF	TGTGCCAGCAGTGAAGCTGAGGGGATTCGGTCACCCCTCCACTTT
once	TRBJ1-1	TRBV5-1	NA	CASPLVNTEAFF	TGCGCCAGCCCCCTTGTGAACACTGAAGCTTTCTTT
NA	TRBJ1-4	TRBV4-1	NA	CASSQVSGGDEKLFF	TGCGCCAGCAGCCAAGTATCGGGGGGCGATGAAAAACTGTTTTTT
NA	TRBJ1-6	TRBV9	NA	CASSQTGTPNSPLHF	TGTGCCAGCAGCCAGACCGGGACACCGAATTCACCCCTCCACTTT
NA	TRBJ2-5	TRBV2	NA	CASNPGLEETQYF	TGTGCCAGCAACCCGGGACTGGAAGAGACCCAGTACTTC
NA	TRBJ2-7	TRBV5-5	TRBD1	CASSWTGYEQYF	TGTGCCAGCAGCTGGACAGGGTACGAGCAGTACTTC
NA	TRBJ2-6	TRBV27	NA	CATRGAPGDSGANVLTF	TGTGCCACCCGTGGGGCACCAGGAGACTCTGGGGCCAACGTCCTGACTTTC
NA	TRBJ1-1	TRBV4-3	TRBD1	CASSQDEFDREGAEAFF	TGCGCCAGCAGCCAAGATGAATTTGACAGGGAGGGCGCTGAAGCTTTCTTT
NA	TRBJ2-3	TRBV5-6	NA	CASITRPSTDTQYF	TGTGCCAGCATAACCAGACCTAGCACAGATACGCAGTATTTT
NA	TRBJ1-5	TRBV6-1	NA	CASSEWDFSNQPQHF	TGTGCCAGCAGTGAGTGGGATTTTAGCAATCAGCCCCAGCATTTT
NA	TRBJ2-2	TRBV27	NA	CASSLSASGELFF	TGTGCCAGCAGTTTATCGGCAAGCGGGGAGCTGTTTTTT
NA	TRBJ1-3	TRBV7-9	NA	CASSSLRGTKITSGNTIYF	TGTGCCAGCAGTTCTCTCAGGGGAACTAAGATCACCTCTGGAAACACCATATATTTT
NA	TRBJ2-7	TRBV5-1	NA	CASSLTRQVGTSYEQYF	TGCGCCAGCAGCTTAACACGACAGGTAGGAACGTCCTACGAGCAGTACTTC
NA	TRBJ2-1	TRBV2	TRBD2	CASSGTGTSRYNEQFF	TGTGCCAGCAGCGGGACCGGGACTAGCCGCTACAATGAGCAGTTCTTC
NA	TRBJ2-7	TRBV28	NA	CASSEIGGSYEQYF	TGTGCCAGCAGCGAGATTGGGGGGTCCTACGAGCAGTACTTC
NA	TRBJ2-7	TRBV27	NA	CASSLGSGGAYEQYF	TGTGCCAGCAGTTTAGGCTCAGGGGGGGCCTACGAGCAGTACTTC
once	TRBJ2-1	TRBV7-3	TRBD1	CASSLGQGFYNEQFF	TGTGCCAGCAGCCTAGGACAGGGTTTCTACAATGAGCAGTTCTTC
NA	TRBJ2-1	TRBV6-5	TRBD1	CATVSTGAGYNEQFF	TGTGCCACCGTCTCGACAGGGGCCGGGTACAATGAGCAGTTCTTC
NA	TRBJ1-2	TRBV6-6	TRBD1	CASSYLETGGNYGYTF	TGTGCCAGCAGTTACCTCGAGACAGGGGGAAACTATGGCTACACCTTC
few	TRBJ2-2	TRBV11-2	NA	CASSLTGELFF	TGTGCCAGCAGCCTTACCGGGGAGCTGTTTTTT
once	TRBJ2-6	TRBV9	TRBD1	CASSLLRDSLSGANVLTF	TGTGCCAGCAGCTTATTACGGGACAGCCTCTCTGGGGCCAACGTCCTGACTTTC
NA	TRBJ2-5	TRBV7-3	TRBD2	CASSSSGGEETQYF	TGTGCCAGCAGCTCTAGCGGGGGAGAAGAGACCCAGTACTTC
NA	TRBJ2-7	TRBV11-1	NA	CASSDRTVLLYEQYF	TGTGCCAGCAGCGACCGGACAGTCCTCCTCTACGAGCAGTACTTC